This T cell receptor (beta chain) was captured by sequencing in a study of shared clonotypes between healthy human individuals. Across the whole study: Every donor yielded three CD4 naive, three CD4 memory, two CD8 naive and one CD8 memory plate.

In germline, CDR1 is KGHSH, CDR2 LQKENI. The V gene end was trimmed by 6 bases and the J gene end by 4 bases; junction bases not matched to a gene: 4. This CDR3 is 14 amino acids long. The table came from immunoSEQ multiplex PCR; TCRdb's copy has only in-frame clones and leaves some out. The data show hundreds of thousands of clones, 55% to 85% seen once. Investigators divided CD4+ cells into CD45RA+ naive and CD45RA-negative memory subsets. The chain uses TRBV18 and TRBJ1-1; TRBD1 matches 11 bases. This sequence was found in a woman aged 25 to 39 in good health. Sequencing was done on a sample of memory CD4+ T cells sorted from blood. Subset described: CD45RA-negative fraction. CDR3 in amino acids: CASSSGQGVTEAFF. In nucleotides, the CDR3 is TGTGCCAGCTCTTCGGGACAGGGGGTCACTGAAGCTTTCTTT.